The 25 T cell receptor beta chains below were found in one sample sequenced in a study of shared clonotypes between healthy human individuals. Assay: immunoSEQ multiplex PCR; the TCRdb copy retains only in-frame clones and omits some. The data contain a few million clones, about 92% of them singletons. Sequenced material: naive CD4+ T cells from PBMCs. The subset denotes: CD45RA+ positively selected. The receptors here all came from a man aged 18 to 30 in good health. Some clones in this sample may be carry-over from other donors' samples.

About this clone: Other DNA sequences in the sample encode the same CDR3. The rearrangement uses TRBV5-1 and TRBJ2-2, with TRBD2 identical over 11 bases. This CDR3 spans 15 amino acids. Germline-derived CDR1 and CDR2 are SGHRS and YFSETQ. The V and J ends lost 4 bases and 5 bases, in that order; junction bases with no gene match: 4. CDR3 amino acids: CASSLLAGETGELFF. CDR3 nucleotides: TGCGCCAGCAGCCTACTAGCGGGAGAAACCGGGGAGCTGTTTTTT. Full variable domain (remainder filled in from reference TRBV5-1 and TRBJ2-2): KAGVTQTPRYLIKTRGQQVTLSCSPISGHRSVSWYQQTPGQGLQFLFEYFSETQRNKGNFPGRFSGRQFSNSRSEMNVSTLELGDSALYLCASSLLAGETGELFFGEGSRLTVL.

This chain links TRBV29-1 with TRBJ1-2, with D possibly TRBD1 on 5 matching bases. The CDR3 is made up of 13 amino acids. The V and J ends lost 5 bases and 5 bases respectively, with 15 bases between them. In germline, CDR1 is SQVTM, CDR2 ANQGSEA. CDR3 in amino acids: CSVLRDPSYGYTF. CDR3 nucleotides: TGCAGCGTTCTCAGGGACCCATCATATGGCTACACCTTC.

This clone showed up just once. The chain is built from TRBV5-1 and TRBJ2-7, with TRBD1 matching over 9 bases. The CDR3 has 14 amino acids. With 3 bases clipped from V and 3 bases from J, the junction kept 4 bases outside the gene matches. Germline CDR1 SGHRS, CDR2 YFSETQ. CDR3 in amino acids: CASSSLDRGYEQYF. CDR3 bases: TGCGCCAGCAGCTCGTTGGACAGGGGCTACGAGCAGTACTTC. The variable domain in full, completed from reference TRBV5-1 and TRBJ2-7, reads KAGVTQTPRYLIKTRGQQVTLSCSPISGHRSVSWYQQTPGQGLQFLFEYFSETQRNKGNFPGRFSGRQFSNSRSEMNVSTLELGDSALYLCASSSLDRGYEQYFGPGTRLTVT.

A remark on this clone: The same CDR3 can be traced to other DNA sequences in this sample. CDR3 amino acids: CASSSPGRETQYF. In DNA form, the CDR3 reads TGTGCCAGCAGTTCCCCGGGGAGAGAGACCCAGTACTTC. The chain uses TRBV28 and TRBJ2-5, with D maybe TRBD2 (5 bases). The V end was cut by 4 bases, the J end by 4 bases, with 10 bases between. There are 13 residues in the CDR3. From germline, CDR1 is MDHEN and CDR2 SYDVKM.

The rearrangement joins TRBV7-3 to TRBJ2-3; D is undetermined. Trimming pared 5 bases from V and 2 bases from J, leaving 11 bases between. This CDR3 has 14 residues. The germline gives CDR1 SGHTA, CDR2 FQGTGA. CDR3: CASSLMGITDTQYF. The CDR3 DNA reads as TGTGCCAGCAGCCTCATGGGGATCACAGATACGCAGTATTTT.

A few counts support this clone. This sequence joins TRBV6-5 and TRBJ1-1; D remains ambiguous. From germline, CDR1 is MNHEY and CDR2 SVGAGI. This CDR3 has 14 residues. V lost 8 bases to trimming and J lost 2 bases, with 15 bases between them. CDR3 sequence (DNA): TGTGCCAGCCTTCCCCAGTGGAGAAACACTGAAGCTTTCTTT. Its translation is CASLPQWRNTEAFF.

CDR3 amino acids: CASSHSEGAPPGDGPQPQHF. Here the CDR3 DNA reads TGTGCCAGCAGCCATTCGGAGGGGGCCCCTCCTGGCGACGGCCCTCAGCCCCAGCATTTT. The chain links TRBV7-6 to TRBJ1-5, with 7 positions matching TRBD1. The CDR3 loop spans 20 amino acids. Germline CDR1 and CDR2: SGHVS and FNYEAQ. V dropped 5 bases and J dropped 6; count of bases not matched to a gene: 25.

The V call is TRBV27, the J call TRBJ2-1; D unresolved. The length of the CDR3 is 13 residues. The germline V gene encodes CDR1 MNHEY and CDR2 SMNVEV (reference sequence). Trimming cost V 5 bases and J 2 bases, with 7 bases left between them. DNA of the CDR3: TGTGCCAGCAGTCCCACCCCCTACAATGAGCAGTTCTTC. It codes for CASSPTPYNEQFF.

The genes are TRBV9 and TRBJ1-3; a weak D match, TRBD1 (6 bases). Germline CDR1 reads SGDLS; CDR2 reads YYNGEE. This CDR3 contains 16 residues. The germline V and J ends were trimmed by 3 bases and 2 bases, with 15 bases remaining between them. DNA for the CDR3: TGTGCCAGCAGCGCACTAGAGGGGGGGCCTGGAAACACCATATATTTT. Protein product: CASSALEGGPGNTIYF.

This clone was found a few times. The chain joins TRBV18 to TRBJ1-5; 7 bases line up with TRBD1. Germline CDR1 reads KGHSH; CDR2 reads LQKENI. V dropped 6 bases and J dropped 3; count of bases not matched to a gene: 8. The CDR3 loop spans 15 amino acids. The CDR3 region is CASSKTGQNNQPQHF. The CDR3 DNA follows: TGTGCCAGCTCCAAGACAGGGCAAAACAATCAGCCCCAGCATTTT.

This chain joins TRBV5-1 and TRBJ1-1; D call uncertain. Germline V gene sequence: CDR1 SGHRS, CDR2 YFSETQ. This CDR3 region has 14 residues. The V and J ends lost 1 base and 0 bases respectively, with 7 bases between them. CDR3 residues: CASSLTAVNTEAFF. In nucleotides, the CDR3 is TGCGCCAGCAGCTTGACAGCCGTGAACACTGAAGCTTTCTTT.

The V and J genes are TRBV2 and TRBJ1-4; 9 bases are shared with TRBD1. Germline values: CDR1 SNHLY, CDR2 FYNNEI. The J segment lost 0 bases and the V segment lost 6 bases, leaving 2 bases of the junction unmatched. CDR3 length: 15 amino acids. The CDR3 is CASRGTGSTNEKLFF. The DNA of the CDR3 is TGTGCCAGCAGGGGGACAGGGTCAACTAATGAAAAACTGTTTTTT.

J is TRBJ2-7 and V is TRBV4-3; the match to TRBD2 covers 8 bases. This CDR3 is built from 16 residues. Trimming cost V 1 base and J 9 bases; bases outside gene matches: 14. Germline CDR1 and CDR2: LGHNA and YSLEER. CDR3 in amino acids: CASSQVPGGQLAGQYF. In DNA form, the CDR3 reads TGCGCCAGCAGCCAAGTGCCGGGAGGGCAGTTAGCAGGGCAGTACTTC.

The chain employs TRBV9 and TRBJ2-5; the match to TRBD2 covers 8 bases. Trimming cost V 3 bases and J 4 bases; bases outside gene matches: 11. The CDR3 extends over 16 amino acids. Germline V CDR1 and CDR2: SGDLS, YYNGEE. CDR3 amino acids: CASSDRPTLAGETQYF. The CDR3 nucleotides are TGTGCCAGCAGCGATCGGCCGACGCTAGCGGGAGAGACCCAGTACTTC.

The chain uses TRBV19 and TRBJ1-2; D not resolved. CDR1 and CDR2 (germline): LNHDA, SQIVND (reference sequence). V lost 4 bases, J lost 2 bases, and 17 bases lay in between. This CDR3 region has 16 residues. DNA for the CDR3: TGTGCCAGTAGTACCGACCGTCCTGGTCTAAACTATGGCTACACCTTC. Its protein product is CASSTDRPGLNYGYTF.

This clone occurred once. J is TRBJ1-3 and V is TRBV14; the D is unclear. The CDR3 spans 14 residues. With 4 bases removed from V and 4 bases from J, the gap between germline ends came to 11 bases. The V gene's germline CDR1 is SGHDN and CDR2 FVKESK. CDR3 protein: CASSRLMGGNTIYF. The CDR3 DNA is TGTGCCAGCAGCCGCCTGATGGGGGGAAACACCATATATTTT.

The chain joins TRBV18 to TRBJ2-7; D unresolved. V dropped 3 bases and J dropped 2 bases, with 11 bases sitting between them. Germline CDR1 and CDR2: KGHSH and LQKENI. CDR3 length equals 14 residues. The CDR3 sequence: CASSPPDVPYEQYF. The CDR3 bases are TGTGCCAGCTCACCCCCGGACGTGCCCTACGAGCAGTACTTC. The variable domain in full, with the rest retrieved from reference TRBV18 and TRBJ2-7, is NAGVMQNPRHLVRRRGQEARLRCSPMKGHSHVYWYRQLPEEGLKFMVYLQKENIIDESGMPKERFSAEFPKEGPSILRIQQVVRGDSAAYFCASSPPDVPYEQYFGPGTRLTVT.

The chain combines TRBV6-6 with TRBJ2-5; tentative D call: TRBD2 (6 bases). The CDR3 runs 13 residues. Germline V CDR1 and CDR2: MNHNY, SVGAGI (reference sequence). Trimming took 9 bases from V and 2 from J, leaving 13 bases between them. CDR3 in amino acids: CASLPTSQETQYF. In DNA form, the CDR3 reads TGTGCCAGTCTCCCGACTAGTCAAGAGACCCAGTACTTC.

This clone has just one count. The CDR3 coding sequence is TGTGCCAGCAGCTCCAGACAGGGGTTGGGAGCTTTCTTT. Translating it yields CASSSRQGLGAFF. The rearrangement uses TRBV7-8 and TRBJ1-1, with TRBD1 identical over 8 bases. Germline CDR1 SGHVS, CDR2 FQNEAQ. After removal of 4 bases from V and 10 bases from J, the junction contained 8 bases not matched to a gene. The CDR3 is made up of 13 amino acids.

This chain links TRBV7-8 with TRBJ2-3; possibly TRBD1 for D (6 bases). The CDR3 has 15 amino acids. With 5 bases removed from V and 4 bases from J, the gap between germline ends came to 16 bases. Germline V gene lookup returns CDR1 SGHVS and CDR2 FQNEAQ. The CDR3 sequence is CASSDAPRGSDTQYF. The DNA of the CDR3 is TGTGCCAGCAGCGACGCCCCCAGGGGTTCAGATACGCAGTATTTT.

This clone was detected only once. This CDR3 reads CASEINYSGGTYEQYF. The CDR3, as DNA: TGTGCCAGCGAAATTAATTATAGCGGGGGTACCTACGAGCAGTACTTC. The chain combines TRBV25-1 with TRBJ2-7; 9 bases are shared with TRBD2. Germline CDR1 and CDR2: MGHDK and SYGVNS. The length of the CDR3 is 16 residues. The trim removed 8 bases at V and 2 bases at J, leaving 13 bases unmatched.

The V and J genes are TRBV7-2 and TRBJ2-7; 9 positions match TRBD2. Germline V gene data show CDR1 as SGHTA and CDR2 as FQGNSA. Trimming removed 5 bases from V and 3 bases from J; junction bases left unmatched: 11. This CDR3 spans 16 amino acids. The chain's CDR3 is CASSETVSGRLYEQYF. CDR3 in DNA: TGTGCCAGCAGCGAAACCGTGAGCGGGAGGCTCTACGAGCAGTACTTC.

The J gene is TRBJ1-4, the V gene TRBV6-6, with D uncertain. This CDR3 is 13 amino acids long. Germline V CDR1 and CDR2: MNHNY, SVGAGI (reference sequence). Trimming left V 6 bases short and J 2 bases short, with 7 bases between. In DNA, the CDR3 is TGTGCCAGCAGGACGGGGACTAATGAAAAACTGTTTTTT. Its translation: CASRTGTNEKLFF.

The DNA for the CDR3 is TGTGCCATCAGTCCCTCGACTAGCGGTATTACCTACGAGCAGTACTTC. Encoded protein: CAISPSTSGITYEQYF. J is TRBJ2-7 and V is TRBV10-3, with 9 bases matching TRBD2. The trim removed 5 bases at V and 2 bases at J, leaving 10 bases unmatched. Germline V gene lookup returns CDR1 ENHRY and CDR2 SYGVKD. The CDR3 consists of 16 residues.

The rearrangement links TRBV29-1 to TRBJ2-3; maybe TRBD1 (6 bases). The CDR3 consists of 14 residues. Germline V lookup: CDR1 SQVTM, CDR2 ANQGSEA. Between the trimmed V and J ends, which lost 7 bases and 2 bases, there was a span of 16 bases. The CDR3 sequence is CSALRQENTDTQYF. The CDR3 DNA sequence: TGCAGCGCACTACGACAGGAGAACACAGATACGCAGTATTTT.